This T cell receptor beta chain was retrieved from a study of T cell responses to AZD1222 COVID-19 vaccine. The protocol was immunoSEQ multiplex PCR, while the TCRdb copy is restricted to in-frame clones and leaves out a portion. The repertoire holds more than 110,000 clones, with about 87% as singletons. Overall study findings and caveats: Clonal diversity may have been underestimated, and the donors were mostly white British, with more females than males.

As for this clone: What it binds is unknown.

V lost 4 bases and J 0 bases, leaving 16 bases between the germline ends. This CDR3 has 17 residues. Germline V lookup: CDR1 SGHTS, CDR2 YDEGEE. This clonotype was sampled from an adult in good health. The sequencing used peripheral blood, collected on day 0 of AZD1222 vaccination. This chain uses TRBV5-8 with TRBJ2-2; unclear D gene. The CDR3 sequence: CASSTRAQHPNTGELFF. The DNA for the CDR3 is TGTGCCAGCAGCACCCGGGCTCAACATCCGAACACCGGGGAGCTGTTTTTT.